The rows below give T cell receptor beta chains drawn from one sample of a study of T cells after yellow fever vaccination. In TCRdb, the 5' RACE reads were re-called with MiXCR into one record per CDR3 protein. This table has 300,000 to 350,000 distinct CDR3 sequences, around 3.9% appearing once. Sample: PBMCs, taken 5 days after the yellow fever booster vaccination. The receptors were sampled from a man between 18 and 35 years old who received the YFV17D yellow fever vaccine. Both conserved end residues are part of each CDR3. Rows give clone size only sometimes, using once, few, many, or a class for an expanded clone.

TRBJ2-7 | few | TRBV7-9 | CASARPSSYEQYF
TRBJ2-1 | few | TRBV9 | CASSAGERIYNEQFF
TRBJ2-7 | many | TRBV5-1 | CASSFGRGKNEQYF
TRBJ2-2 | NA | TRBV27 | CASSLQITGELFF
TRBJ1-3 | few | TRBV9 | CASSRGDSARNTIYF
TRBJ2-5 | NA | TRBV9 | CASSATGTEETQYF
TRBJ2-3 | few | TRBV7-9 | CASSYVRGGADTQYF
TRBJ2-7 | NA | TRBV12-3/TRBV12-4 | CASTRGAFSSYEQYF
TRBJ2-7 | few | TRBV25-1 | CASSELRDSSFYEQYF
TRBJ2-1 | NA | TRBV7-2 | CASSLGGGGPPEQFF
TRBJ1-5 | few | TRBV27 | CASSWGYNQPQHF
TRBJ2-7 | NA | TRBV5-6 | CASSVRQVSYEQYF
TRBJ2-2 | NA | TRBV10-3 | CAASGGDNTGELFF
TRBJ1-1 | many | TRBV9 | CASSVVGGGTEAFF
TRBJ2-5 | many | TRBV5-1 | CASSGEETQYF
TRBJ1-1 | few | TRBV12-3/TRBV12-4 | CASSVGGLNTEAFF
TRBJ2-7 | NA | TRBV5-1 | CASSLVDGGYEQYF
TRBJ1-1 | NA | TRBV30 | CAWRRNIGTEAFF
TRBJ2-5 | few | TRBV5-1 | CASTSGTEGETQYF
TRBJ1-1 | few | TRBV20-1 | CSASSQRNTEAFF
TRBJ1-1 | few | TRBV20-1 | CSASGTGAENTEAFF
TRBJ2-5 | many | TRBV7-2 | CASSLWRGQETQYF
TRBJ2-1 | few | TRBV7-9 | CASSASRQGMNEQFF
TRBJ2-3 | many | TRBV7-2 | CASSSSLWADTQYF
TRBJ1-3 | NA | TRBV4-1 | CASSQDFPLWEAGNTIYF
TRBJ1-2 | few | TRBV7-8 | CASSFRDLRGPNYGYTF
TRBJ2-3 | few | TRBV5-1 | CASSRDREQYF
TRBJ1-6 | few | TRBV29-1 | CSVKGEGTLHF
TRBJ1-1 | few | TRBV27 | CASSFLGADSLNTEAFF
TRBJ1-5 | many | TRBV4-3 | CASSQDRDQPQHF
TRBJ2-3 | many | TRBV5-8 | CASSLLAGGDTQYF
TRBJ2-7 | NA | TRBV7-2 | CASSFRDYEQYF
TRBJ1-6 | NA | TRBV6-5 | CASSLSVGFNSPLHF
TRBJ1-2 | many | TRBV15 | CATSRVSHAGEGYTF
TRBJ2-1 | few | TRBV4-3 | CASSQDSGSYNEQFF
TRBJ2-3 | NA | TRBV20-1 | CSDARDSGVDTQYF
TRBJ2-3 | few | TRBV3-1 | CASSHLTSTDTQYF
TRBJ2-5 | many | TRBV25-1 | CASGLGLGVGETQYF
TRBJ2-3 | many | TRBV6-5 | CASSEGTGFFTDTQYF
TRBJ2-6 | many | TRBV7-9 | CAILSRSGTGAMKGANVLTF
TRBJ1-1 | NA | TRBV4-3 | CASSQGGGTPNTEAFF
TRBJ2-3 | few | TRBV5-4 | CASSSDLVVTDTQYF
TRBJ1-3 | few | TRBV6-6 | CASSPWTGRSGNTIYF
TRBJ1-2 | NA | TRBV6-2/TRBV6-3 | CASSYSGGRSNYGYTF
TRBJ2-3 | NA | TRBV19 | CASTVRRGDTQYF
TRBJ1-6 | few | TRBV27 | CASSLLGFPTSPLHF
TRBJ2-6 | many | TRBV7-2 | CASSLVAAGANVLTF
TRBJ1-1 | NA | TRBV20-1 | CSARRRGRGDTEAFF
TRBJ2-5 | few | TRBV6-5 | CASSPSGGAFAETQYF
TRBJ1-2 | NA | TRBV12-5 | CASGLVLTGREYYGYTF
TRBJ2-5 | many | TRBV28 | CASRFQETQYF
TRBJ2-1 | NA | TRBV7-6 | CASSSAVDMSSYNEQFF
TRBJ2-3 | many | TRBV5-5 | CASSFLLGGRTDTQYF
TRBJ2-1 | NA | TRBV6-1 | CASSGGQRNEQFF
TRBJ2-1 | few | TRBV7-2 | CASSFSRRGGQFF
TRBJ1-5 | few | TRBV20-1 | CSAADRLRNQPQHF
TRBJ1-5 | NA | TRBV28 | CASTGGLGNQPQHF
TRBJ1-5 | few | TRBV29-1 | CSVGVNWDQPQHF